This T cell receptor beta chain was documented in a study of T-cell memory formation after mild COVID-19. Each CDR3 protein is one row after TCRdb ran MiXCR on the 5' RACE reads. The data hold just under 150,000 distinct CDR3 sequences, with 19% observed a single time. Germline V lookup: CDR1 KGHSH, CDR2 LQKENI. CDR3 length: 14 residues. Deletions cut 8 bases from V and 3 bases from J, with 16 bases between. Specimen: PBMCs or a T cell subset sorted from them (not recorded which). The J gene is TRBJ1-2, the V gene TRBV18; possible D gene TRBD1, 5 bases. This clonotype was sampled from an adult woman who had mild COVID-19 (a few samples of this study predate the infection). Cell type and time point are not known. The CDR3 sequence is CASTRGGSDYGYTF. CDR3 bases: TGTGCCAGCACCCGCGGGGGTTCGGACTATGGCTACACCTTC.